This T cell receptor (beta chain) was recorded in a study of T cells in tumors after PD-1 blockade. Study-wide context: Patients had no prior checkpoint blockade, systemic immunosuppressants, or anti-cancer therapy within 4 weeks.

The repertoire was sequenced with immunoSEQ multiplex PCR; TCRdb's copy has only in-frame clones and lacks some. The sample lists some 13,000 clones, 65% to 70% occurring once. The CDR3 is made up of 15 amino acids. Germline loops: CDR1 SNHLY, CDR2 FYNNEI. V was clipped by 2 bases and J by 2 bases, with 11 bases between them. The chain employs TRBV2 and TRBJ2-3; a weak D match, TRBD2 (6 bases). The sample consisted of tumor tissue, taken after anti-PD-1 treatment. This TCR came from a human donor with cutaneous squamous cell carcinoma. The CDR3 region has the DNA TGTGCCAGCAGTGAACTTGCGGGGCACACAGATACGCAGTATTTT. Translating gives CASSELAGHTDTQYF.